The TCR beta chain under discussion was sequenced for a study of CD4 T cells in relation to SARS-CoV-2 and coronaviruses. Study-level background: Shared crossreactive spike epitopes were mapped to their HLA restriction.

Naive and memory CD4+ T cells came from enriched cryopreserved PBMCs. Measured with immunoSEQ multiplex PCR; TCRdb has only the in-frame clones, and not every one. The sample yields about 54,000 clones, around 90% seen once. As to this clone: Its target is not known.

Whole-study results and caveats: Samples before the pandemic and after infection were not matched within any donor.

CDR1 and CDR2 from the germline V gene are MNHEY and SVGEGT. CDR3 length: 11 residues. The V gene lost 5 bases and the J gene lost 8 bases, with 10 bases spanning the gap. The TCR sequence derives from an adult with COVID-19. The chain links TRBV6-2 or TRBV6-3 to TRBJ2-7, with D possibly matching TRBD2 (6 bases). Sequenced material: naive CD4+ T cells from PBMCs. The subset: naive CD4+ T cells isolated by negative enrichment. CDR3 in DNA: TGTGCCAGCAGTAGGAGGGAGAAGCAGTACTTC. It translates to CASSRREKQYF.